The rows below give T cell receptor beta chains drawn from one sample of a study of T cells expressing NK-cell markers. Each CDR3 protein gets one entry in TCRdb, which reprocessed the 5' RACE reads and gives no DNA. The table for this sample gives 400,000 or so distinct CDR3 sequences. Sequences were obtained from blood T cells: a sorted CD56 or NKG2C T cell subset, CD4+ or CD8+ T cells, or bulk PBMC T cells (not recorded which). These receptors came from a woman aged 50 to 65 in good health. Each CDR3 is given with its conserved first and last residue.

j_gene: TRBJ2-2
v_gene: TRBV5-1
len: 12
CDR3aa: CASTGGTGELFF

j_gene: TRBJ1-2
v_gene: TRBV12-3/TRBV12-4
len: 12
CDR3aa: CASSSRTGGYTF

j_gene: TRBJ1-2
v_gene: TRBV12-5
len: 12
CDR3aa: CASGLMGFGYTF

j_gene: TRBJ1-2
v_gene: TRBV30
len: 15
CDR3aa: CAWGLTGVANYGYTF

j_gene: TRBJ2-1
v_gene: TRBV5-1
len: 13
CDR3aa: CASSFKTYNEQFF

j_gene: TRBJ2-5
v_gene: TRBV20-1
len: 15
CDR3aa: CSAEIGGGAARTQYF

j_gene: TRBJ2-7
v_gene: TRBV15
len: 13
CDR3aa: CATSPRFSYEQYF

j_gene: TRBJ1-5
v_gene: TRBV7-9
len: 12
CDR3aa: CASSRGFQPQHF

j_gene: TRBJ1-2
v_gene: TRBV20-1
len: 14
CDR3aa: CSARIQGGGVGYTF

j_gene: TRBJ2-1
v_gene: TRBV29-1
len: 18
CDR3aa: CSVGVGWRVGGSFDEQFF

j_gene: TRBJ2-3
v_gene: TRBV7-2
len: 15
CDR3aa: CASSRRGGSRDTQYF

j_gene: TRBJ2-2
v_gene: TRBV7-9
len: 15
CDR3aa: CASSSIAEPTGELFF

j_gene: TRBJ1-5
v_gene: TRBV3-1
len: 14
CDR3aa: CASSSRGANQPQHF

j_gene: TRBJ1-1
v_gene: TRBV30
len: 14
CDR3aa: CAWGPGGPNTEAFF

j_gene: TRBJ2-3
v_gene: TRBV29-1
len: 13
CDR3aa: CSVRGRTTDTQYF

j_gene: TRBJ2-4
v_gene: TRBV28
len: 15
CDR3aa: CASSPSVLAKNIQYF

j_gene: TRBJ1-1
v_gene: TRBV5-1
len: 16
CDR3aa: CASSLGFRGRNTEAFF

j_gene: TRBJ2-1
v_gene: TRBV25-1
len: 14
CDR3aa: CASSEFGSNNEQFF

j_gene: TRBJ2-5
v_gene: TRBV6-2/TRBV6-3
len: 14
CDR3aa: CASSDRSGQETQYF

j_gene: TRBJ1-1
v_gene: TRBV29-1
len: 15
CDR3aa: CSVVGWDGLNTEAFF